This T cell receptor beta chain derives from a study of T-cell reconstitution after alpha-beta-depleted transplantation in children. This clonotype was seen a handful of times. A library of TCRbeta sequences, prepared with unique molecular identifiers, was generated. TCRdb re-called the PCR reads with MiXCR, one entry per CDR3 protein. The table has 450,000 to 600,000 distinct CDR3 sequences, about 33% seen once. The receptor comes from a human donor who donated a stem cell graft to a child with aplastic anemia. Source: PBMCs from the stem cell graft donor, taken from the stem cell graft.

The CDR3 DNA reads TGCAGCGTTGTCCTCCGGGCAGGGTACGGGACCCAGTACTTC. Its translation: CSVVLRAGYGTQYF. The gene calls are TRBV29-1 and TRBJ2-5; D possibly corresponds to TRBD1 (5 bases). V dropped 4 bases and J dropped 7 bases, with 19 bases sitting between them. Per germline, CDR1 SQVTM and CDR2 ANQGSEA. The CDR3 consists of 14 residues.